A single sample is the source of the 27 T cell receptor beta chains below, sequenced in a study of Ad26.COV2.S vaccination and SARS-CoV-2 variants. TCRdb's table, derived via immunoSEQ multiplex PCR, lists solely in-frame clones and lacks some. There are some 400,000 clones in the sample; 89% occur only once, and 1.5% to 2% lies in the top ten. As for treatment: roughly 18 received Ad26.COV2.S at low or high dose, single or two shots; five or six received placebo; per-sample allocation not given. Day 63 following the first vaccine or placebo injection was when the samples were taken. The sequencing here drew on peripheral blood, taken in a trial of Ad26.COV2.S vaccine versus placebo. These receptor sequences come from a person between 18 and 65 years old who received the Ad26.COV2.S COVID-19 vaccine or a placebo.

The chain uses TRBV13 and TRBJ2-7; D remains ambiguous. Germline assignment: CDR1 PRHDT and CDR2 FYEKMQ (reference sequence). This CDR3 is 12 amino acids long. Trimming pared 5 bases from V and 6 bases from J, leaving 11 bases between. CDR3 sequence reads: CASSPQGSEQYF. The CDR3, as DNA: TGTGCCAGCAGCCCCCAAGGGTCCGAGCAGTACTTC.

This chain connects TRBV6-2 or TRBV6-3 to TRBJ2-2, with 8 bases aligning to TRBD2. Germline CDR1 is MNHEY and CDR2 is SVGEGT. The trim removed 5 bases at V and 8 bases at J, leaving 10 bases unmatched. This CDR3 spans 15 amino acids. For the CDR3, the DNA is TGTGCCAGCAGTCTCCGGGCGGGGGGCACGGGGGAGCTGTTTTTT. It translates to CASSLRAGGTGELFF.

The genes are TRBV24-1 and TRBJ1-5; 8 bases are a match to TRBD1. Trimming cost V 6 bases and J 6 bases; bases outside gene matches: 6. CDR3 size: 14 residues. Germline-derived CDR1 and CDR2 are KGHDR and SFDVKD. This chain's CDR3 is CATSLGQGGQPQHF. The CDR3 DNA reads TGTGCCACCAGTCTAGGACAGGGTGGTCAGCCCCAGCATTTT.

V gene TRBV30 combines with J gene TRBJ2-5; D might be TRBD2 (7 bases). The germline V and J ends were trimmed by 2 bases and 5 bases, with 12 bases remaining between them. CDR1 is GTSNPN and CDR2 is SVGIG in the germline V gene (reference sequence). The CDR3 consists of 13 residues. CDR3 nucleotides: TGTGCCTGGAGTTGGGGGAGGGGGGAGACCCAGTACTTC. This gives the protein CAWSWGRGETQYF.

The V call is TRBV4-1, the J call TRBJ2-1; D uncertain. The germline gives CDR1 MGHRA, CDR2 YSYEKL. The CDR3 runs to 14 residues. V was trimmed by 1 base and J by 4 bases, leaving 8 bases between them. CDR3 sequence: CASSQGDGYNEQFF. DNA of the CDR3: TGCGCCAGCAGCCAAGGCGACGGGTACAATGAGCAGTTCTTC.

Only a few counts were recorded for this clone. The CDR3 is CASRPSAAKETQYF. The CDR3 region has the DNA TGTGCCAGCAGACCTTCGGCAGCTAAAGAGACCCAGTACTTC. J is TRBJ2-5 and V is TRBV6-2 or TRBV6-3; D is unclear. Trimming pared 6 bases from V and 3 bases from J, leaving 14 bases between. In germline, CDR1 is MNHEY, CDR2 SVGEGT. The CDR3 contains 14 residues.

The rearrangement uses TRBV28 and TRBJ2-2; TRBD2 agrees at 8 bases. V was pared by 2 bases and J by 4 bases, with 9 bases of the junction left unmatched. Germline assignment: CDR1 MDHEN and CDR2 SYDVKM. CDR3 size: 17 residues. The CDR3 is CASSLAPGLGGTGELFF. In DNA, the CDR3 is TGTGCCAGCAGTTTAGCCCCGGGACTAGGTGGCACCGGGGAGCTGTTTTTT.

This chain uses TRBV30 with TRBJ1-1; TRBD1 is a possible D gene (6 bases). V was pared by 0 bases and J by 6 bases, with 8 bases between. The CDR3 sequence is 12 residues long. CDR1 GTSNPN and CDR2 SVGIG come from the germline V gene (reference sequence). CDR3 residues: CAWSVGGPEAFF. DNA for the CDR3: TGTGCCTGGAGTGTAGGGGGGCCTGAAGCTTTCTTT.

The genes are TRBV3-1 (or the pseudogene TRBV3-2) and TRBJ2-7; unclear D gene. V lost 0 bases and J 5 bases, leaving 8 bases between the germline ends. This CDR3 has 13 residues. The germline gives CDR1 LGHDT, CDR2 YNNKEL (reference sequence). In nucleotides, the CDR3 is TGTGCCAGCAGCCAAGAAGGTTCCCACGAGCAGTACTTC. Translating it yields CASSQEGSHEQYF.

This clone was seen just once. The chain is built from TRBV6-2 or TRBV6-3 and TRBJ2-2, with D possibly being TRBD1 (6 bases). With 2 bases removed from V and 5 bases from J, the gap between germline ends came to 12 bases. Per germline, CDR1 MNHEY and CDR2 SVGEGT. The CDR3 has 15 amino acids. CDR3 amino acids: CASSYGAGVTGELFF. As DNA, the CDR3 is TGTGCCAGCAGTTACGGGGCAGGGGTTACCGGGGAGCTGTTTTTT.

This chain links TRBV30 with TRBJ1-1; 7 bases agree with TRBD1. Germline trimming cut 4 bases from V and 1 base from J; bases unmatched to any gene: 3. Per germline, CDR1 GTSNPN and CDR2 SVGIG (reference sequence). CDR3 length: 13 residues. In DNA form, the CDR3 reads TGTGCCTGGACCGGGACAGAGAACACTGAAGCTTTCTTT. It encodes CAWTGTENTEAFF.

This chain joins TRBV7-9 and TRBJ2-1; 12 bases are a match to TRBD2. V was pared by 2 bases and J by 4 bases, with 12 bases of the junction left unmatched. CDR1 is SEHNR, CDR2 FQNEAQ, per germline (reference sequence). The CDR3 length is 19 residues. CDR3 amino acids: CASSLRHGVGTSGYNEQFF. CDR3 coding DNA: TGTGCCAGCAGCTTAAGGCACGGGGTGGGGACTAGCGGGTACAATGAGCAGTTCTTC.

Concerning this clone: The junction and the germline gene differ at one end; a read error may be behind it. This rearrangement joins TRBV4-2 to TRBJ2-7; D possibly corresponds to TRBD2 (6 bases). This CDR3 region has 15 residues. The germline V gene has CDR1 LGHNA and CDR2 YNFKEQ. In DNA form, the CDR3 reads TGTGCCAGCAGCAAAGAGGAGGGAGCAGTTTACGAGCAGTACTTC. Translation: CASSKEEGAVYEQYF.

The rearrangement links TRBV30 to TRBJ2-1; D possibly uses TRBD1 or TRBD2 (7 bases each). This CDR3 has 13 amino acids. The germline gives CDR1 GTSNPN, CDR2 SVGIG (reference sequence). The V and J ends lost 7 bases and 9 bases respectively, with 19 bases between them. The CDR3 spells CALRGGGFGEQFF. CDR3 sequence (DNA): TGTGCCTTGCGGGGAGGGGGCTTCGGTGAGCAGTTCTTC.

The rearrangement joins TRBV28 to TRBJ1-5; no clear D. V was pared by 3 bases and J by 0 bases, with 15 bases between. The CDR3 runs 17 residues. Germline CDR1 MDHEN, CDR2 SYDVKM. In DNA form, the CDR3 reads TGTGCCAGCAGTTTCCACTTCGCTGCTAGTAGCAATCAGCCCCAGCATTTT. This gives the protein CASSFHFAASSNQPQHF.

The CDR3 protein is CASSQGMGELGGYTF. The CDR3 DNA reads as TGTGCCAGCAGCCAAGGGATGGGGGAATTGGGCGGCTACACCTTC. This chain connects TRBV4-2 to TRBJ1-2; a weak D match, TRBD1 (5 bases). Germline lookup yields CDR1 LGHNA and CDR2 YNFKEQ. V lost 1 base, J lost 8 bases, and 17 bases lay in between. CDR3 length: 15 amino acids.

The V call is TRBV28, the J call TRBJ2-1; 9 positions match TRBD2. Germline V lookup: CDR1 MDHEN, CDR2 SYDVKM. This CDR3 contains 15 residues. With 8 bases clipped from V and 10 bases from J, the junction kept 15 bases outside the gene matches. The CDR3, as DNA: TGTGCCAGCTGTCCTGATAGCGGGAGTCGAGGCGAGCAGTTCTTC. Residues: CASCPDSGSRGEQFF.

The gene calls are TRBV5-5 and TRBJ2-1; 10 bases agree with TRBD2. Per germline, CDR1 SGHKS and CDR2 YYEKEE (reference sequence). V trimming: 5 bases; J trimming: 12 bases; junction bases outside the gene matches: 11. The CDR3 length is 14 residues. DNA of the CDR3: TGTGCCAGCAGGGTAGCGGGAGGCGCCCGGGGGCAGTTCTTC. Protein: CASRVAGGARGQFF.

The genes are TRBV5-4 and TRBJ2-1, with no clear D. The length of the CDR3 is 15 residues. Deletions cut 1 base from V and 0 bases from J, with 8 bases between. Germline V gene data show CDR1 as SGHNT and CDR2 as YYREEE (reference sequence). DNA of the CDR3: TGTGCCAGCAGCTTGAGGCGGTCCTCCTACAATGAGCAGTTCTTC. This sequence encodes CASSLRRSSYNEQFF.

The chain joins TRBV25-1 to TRBJ1-4; D gene ambiguous. CDR1 MGHDK and CDR2 SYGVNS come from the germline V gene. The CDR3 runs 16 residues. Trimming took 6 bases from V and 0 from J, leaving 14 bases between them. The CDR3 bases are TGTGCCAGCAGCGATTTGGAGGAGTCAACTAATGAAAAACTGTTTTTT. Amino acids: CASSDLEESTNEKLFF.

The CDR3, as DNA: TGTGCCAGCAGTTCAAACTCCTGGGGCACAGATACGCAGTATTTT. Translating it yields CASSSNSWGTDTQYF. The rearrangement joins TRBV6-5 to TRBJ2-3; D gene unclear. This CDR3 comprises 15 residues. The germline V and J ends were trimmed by 4 bases and 1 base, with 12 bases remaining between them. Looked up from germline, CDR1 is MNHEY and CDR2 is SVGAGI.

This chain uses TRBV29-1 with TRBJ2-7; maybe TRBD2 (6 bases). Between the trimmed V and J ends, which lost 4 bases and 5 bases, there was a span of 18 bases. CDR3 size: 14 residues. In germline, CDR1 is SQVTM, CDR2 ANQGSEA. CDR3 DNA sequence: TGCAGCGTTGGGGTCGGGGGAGGTCCTAACGAGCAGTACTTC. Protein product: CSVGVGGGPNEQYF.

The table lists this clone with a count of one. The chain recombines TRBV19 with TRBJ1-1; D perhaps matches TRBD1 (5 bases). The V end was cut by 1 base, the J end by 4 bases, with 13 bases between. This CDR3 is built from 15 residues. The germline gives CDR1 LNHDA, CDR2 SQIVND (reference sequence). CDR3 bases: TGTGCCAGTAGTATAGCTGGCAGGGTTGCCACTGAAGCTTTCTTT. Its protein product is CASSIAGRVATEAFF.

This clone appeared once. The chain carries TRBV20-1 and TRBJ2-1, with TRBD2 identical over 12 bases. CDR1 and CDR2 from the germline V gene are DFQATT and SNEGSKA (reference sequence). This CDR3 region has 14 residues. V was pared by 3 bases and J by 5 bases, with 2 bases of the junction left unmatched. CDR3 region: CSASRTSGNNEQFF. The CDR3 DNA reads as TGCAGTGCTAGTCGGACTAGCGGGAACAATGAGCAGTTCTTC.

This clone was seen once. The chain's CDR3 is CASSSHRDRAGYTF. Here the CDR3 DNA reads TGTGCCAGCAGTTCGCACCGGGACAGAGCTGGCTACACCTTC. The genes are TRBV28 and TRBJ1-2; the match to TRBD1 covers 7 bases. This CDR3 contains 14 residues. The germline gives CDR1 MDHEN, CDR2 SYDVKM. After removal of 4 bases from V and 7 bases from J, the junction contained 9 bases not matched to a gene.

This clone appeared a few times. V gene TRBV6-5 combines with J gene TRBJ1-2; possible D gene TRBD1, 6 bases. Per germline, CDR1 MNHEY and CDR2 SVGAGI. The CDR3 sequence is 15 residues long. The V gene lost 7 bases and the J gene lost 0 bases, with 15 bases spanning the gap. The CDR3 is CASKDSPDANYGYTF. CDR3 nucleotide sequence: TGTGCCAGCAAGGACAGTCCGGACGCTAACTATGGCTACACCTTC.

The rearrangement uses TRBV28 and TRBJ2-3; TRBD2 matches at 9 bases. The CDR3 has 16 amino acids. In germline, CDR1 is MDHEN, CDR2 SYDVKM. V was pared by 7 bases and J by 6 bases, with 14 bases of the junction left unmatched. CDR3 residues: CASTLLAGRGVDTQYF. CDR3 DNA sequence: TGTGCCAGCACCCTCCTAGCGGGGAGGGGGGTCGATACGCAGTATTTT.